This TCR beta chain was found in a study of shared clonotypes between healthy human individuals. Study conclusions and caveats: It was the non-shared clonotypes that had lower generation probabilities than clonotypes shared by all four donors. A handful of donors had about 5% of their naive CD4 clonotypes in common.

The CDR3 has 11 residues. The germline CDR1 and CDR2 sequences are DFQATT and SNEGSKA (reference sequence). Trimming cost V 3 bases and J 2 bases, with 2 bases left between them. This clone was seen a single time. Its antigen remains unknown. Other DNA sequences in the same sample also yield this CDR3. Researchers ran the assay at a deep level. A roughly 200 ng quantity of DNA, some 30,000 T cell genomes, went into the sorted-subset replicate PCRs. The method was immunoSEQ multiplex PCR; TCRdb's version includes in-frame clones alone and lacks a portion of them. The table includes approximately 1.5 million clones, 98% to 99% detected once.

Material: naive CD4+ T cells sorted from blood. Stated subset: CD45RA+ positively selected. The receptor comes from a man aged 25-45 years in good health. The V and J genes are TRBV20-1 and TRBJ1-3; no reliable D call. DNA for the CDR3: TGCAGTGCTAGTCCTGGAAACACCATATATTTT. As protein: CSASPGNTIYF.